A single T cell receptor (beta chain) is shown here with its context. This specimen belongs to a study of tissue T cells after allogeneic stem cell transplantation. Assay: immunoSEQ multiplex PCR; the TCRdb copy retains only in-frame clones and omits some. The sample records approximately 45,000 clones, roughly 90% being singletons. This CDR3 contains 16 residues. Germline assignment: CDR1 MNHNY and CDR2 SVGAGI (reference sequence). The V end was cut by 0 bases, the J end by 6 bases, with 15 bases between. The receptor's source is a woman between 35 and 70 years old who later had graft-versus-host disease after an allogeneic stem cell transplant. Material: blood, obtained before transplantation. The V call is TRBV6-6, the J call TRBJ2-1, with D perhaps TRBD2 (5 bases). CDR3 coding DNA: TGTGCCAGCAGTTACTCCTCGGGATTTATGGGCAATGAGCAGTTCTTC. Translated, it gives CASSYSSGFMGNEQFF.